These 9 T cell receptor beta chains originate from one sample sequenced in a study of prognosis after radiotherapy for stage I lung cancer. Researchers used two-round multiplex PCR to amplify TCR beta CDR3 starting from genomic DNA. Specific primers for each TRBV and TRBJ gene were what first-round PCR used. MiXCR was run by TCRdb on the multiplex PCR reads, yielding one entry per CDR3 protein. Altogether fewer than 25,000 distinct CDR3 sequences are present, 40% to 55% being singletons, with the ten largest covering 30% to 35%. The sequenced sample was PBMCs, obtained before or after stereotactic body radiation therapy (not recorded which). The source of these receptors is a donor aged 50 or older with non-small cell lung cancer.

This clonotype ranks as medium-sized. The chain uses TRBV12-3 or TRBV12-4 and TRBJ2-2; maybe TRBD2 (7 bases). The V gene lost 4 bases and the J gene lost 6 bases, with 18 bases spanning the gap. CDR3 length: 16 residues. The CDR3 nucleotides read TGTGCCAGCAGTTCTGAGGGGGGAGGGCGGGCCGGGGAGCTGTTTTTT. It translates to CASSSEGGGRAGELFF.

The V and J genes are TRBV11-2 and TRBJ2-7; D gene uncertain. Germline V gives CDR1 SGHAT, CDR2 FQNNGV. CDR3 length: 13 residues. Trimming stripped 4 bases from V and 0 bases from J, with 7 bases between. CDR3 protein: CASSSTNSYEQYF. In DNA, the CDR3 is TGTGCCAGCAGCTCGACCAACTCCTACGAGCAGTACTTC.

Comment on this clonotype: A far larger clone is a single base away, which makes a read error likely. V usage is TRBV5-1 and J usage is TRBJ2-6; 13 positions agree with TRBD2. The germline V gene has CDR1 SGHRS and CDR2 YFSETQ. CDR3 size: 13 residues. CDR3 nucleotides: TGCGCCAGCAGCGACGGGCGGACTAGCGGGGGTTACTTC. Its translation is CASSDGRTSGGYF.

This clonotype was seen at least ten times. V usage is TRBV5-5 and J usage is TRBJ2-2; D gene ambiguous. Germline lookup yields CDR1 SGHKS and CDR2 YYEKEE (reference sequence). The V end was cut by 1 base, the J end by 1 base, with 11 bases between. CDR3 length equals 16 residues. The CDR3 bases are TGTGCCAGCAGCTTGTTAGGTTCGGTGAACACCGGGGAGCTGTTTTTT. Its protein is CASSLLGSVNTGELFF.

On this clonotype: This likely traces to a read error, being one base from a far larger clone. The CDR3, as DNA: TGTGCCAGCAGAGCCGACAGGGGGCGAGGCTATGTCTACACCTTC. Translating it yields CASRADRGRGYVYTF. This chain links TRBV6-4 with TRBJ1-2; 10 bases fit TRBD1. Looked up from germline, CDR1 is MRHNA and CDR2 is SNTAGT. The CDR3 has 15 residues.

The CDR3 protein is CASSNTVNTEAFF. The CDR3 region has the DNA TGTGCCAGCAGCAACACTGTGAACACTGAAGCTTTCTTT. The chain has TRBV27 and TRBJ1-1; no reliable D call. The CDR3 is 13 residues long. The V gene lost 6 bases and the J gene lost 0 bases, with 8 bases spanning the gap. The germline CDR1 and CDR2 sequences are MNHEY and SMNVEV (reference sequence).

The genes are TRBV6-2 or TRBV6-3 and TRBJ2-7; D assignment may be TRBD1 or TRBD2 (5 bases each). This CDR3 is built from 16 residues. Trimming shortened V by 6 bases and J by 1 base, and 19 bases separated the two germline ends. Germline CDR1 is MNHEY and CDR2 is SVGEGT. The CDR3 is CASRGLWDGLSYEQYF. CDR3 nucleotides: TGTGCCAGCAGGGGCCTATGGGACGGGCTTTCCTACGAGCAGTACTTC.

This chain joins TRBV27 and TRBJ1-4, with 8 positions matching TRBD1. V was pared by 5 bases and J by 3 bases, with 8 bases of the junction left unmatched. This CDR3 has 16 residues. The germline gives CDR1 MNHEY, CDR2 SMNVEV (reference sequence). CDR3 in amino acids: CASSPGDRGPNEKLFF. CDR3 nucleotide sequence: TGTGCCAGCAGTCCAGGAGACAGGGGACCTAATGAAAAACTGTTTTTT. The full variable domain, with the rest looked up from reference TRBV27 and TRBJ1-4, is EAQVTQNPRYLITVTGKKLTVTCSQNMNHEYMSWYRQDPGLGLRQIYYSMNVEVTDKGDVPEGYKVSRKEKRNFPLILESPSPNQTSLYFCASSPGDRGPNEKLFFGSGTQLSVL.

The chain combines TRBV6-1 with TRBJ2-2; D not resolved. Looked up from germline, CDR1 is MNHNS and CDR2 is SASEGT. Trimming took off 6 bases at V and 5 bases at J, with 16 bases between the two ends. The CDR3 consists of 15 residues. Here the CDR3 DNA reads TGTGCCAGCAGATTGGGCTGGAGAGGTACCGGGGAGCTGTTTTTT. It specifies CASRLGWRGTGELFF.